This T cell receptor (beta chain) was identified during a study of long-term antiretroviral therapy in people with HIV. The germline CDR1 and CDR2 sequences are MDHEN and SYDVKM. V shed 7 bases and J shed 2 bases, with 12 bases lying between them. The CDR3 consists of 13 residues. Survey-level immunoSEQ v3.0 assays were run. Sequencing used immunoSEQ multiplex PCR; TCRdb keeps in-frame clones, though not all of them. The sample carries some 28,000 clones, over 75% recorded once. The chain carries TRBV28 and TRBJ2-7, with D perhaps matching TRBD1 (5 bases). Specimen: unsorted PBMCs, collected 5.2 years after starting antiretroviral therapy. The receptor was derived from a woman aged 40 to 50 with HIV. This CDR3 reads CASNRAGPYEQYF. CDR3 nucleotides: TGTGCCAGCAATAGGGCAGGGCCCTACGAGCAGTACTTC.